These 9 T cell receptor beta chains were sequenced from one sample in a study of T cells in women clearing cervical HPV infection. Here immunoSEQ multiplex PCR was the method, and the copy in TCRdb shows in-frame clones only, minus some. The ten top clones account for 3% to 3.5%, within a sample of about 31,000 clones. Specimen: blood buffy coat. The receptors originated from a woman aged 18-70 years with a cervical HPV16 infection that either progressed to CIN3+ or cleared (not recorded which).

CDR3 bases read: TGTGCCATCTATTTGAATCAAGTGGGGGCGCGGGGACAGATCTACGAG. This gives the protein CAIYLNQVGARGQIYE. The CDR3 reads in full as CAIYLNQVGARGQIYEQYF. V and J are TRBV10-3 and TRBJ2-7; D is possibly TRBD1 (7 bases). The read stops 3 residues short of the end of the CDR3; the missing end is completed from the germline J gene. V lost 8 bases and J lost 3, with 32 bases in between. The CDR3 loop spans 19 amino acids. Germline V lookup: CDR1 ENHRY, CDR2 SYGVKD.

A remark on this clone: With the read ending 3 residues before the CDR3 end, the germline J gene is used to fill in that end. The V call is TRBV20-1, the J call TRBJ2-7, with TRBD2 identical over 7 bases. J was trimmed by 0 bases and V by 0 bases; bases with no gene match: 2. Germline loops: CDR1 DFQATT, CDR2 SNEGSKA (reference sequence). The length of the CDR3 is 14 residues. The DNA read from the CDR3 is TGCAGTGCTAGAGAGGGGGGGAGCTCCTACGAG. Its protein product is CSAREGGSSYE. The whole CDR3 is CSAREGGSSYEQYF.

In the case of this clone: The read halts 3 residues ahead of the CDR3 end, with the missing end drawn from the germline J gene. Other DNA sequences in the sample encode the same CDR3. This chain connects TRBV6-2 or TRBV6-3 to TRBJ1-3, with D possibly matching TRBD1 (5 bases). The length of the CDR3 is 14 residues. The V end was cut by 0 bases, the J end by 4 bases, with 7 bases between. The germline V gene has CDR1 MNHEY and CDR2 SVGEGT. This chain's CDR3 is CASSYSGHGNTIYF. The part of the CDR3 DNA that was read is TGTGCCAGCAGTTACTCGGGGCACGGAAACACC.

Remarks on this clone: With the read ending 3 residues before the CDR3 end, the germline J gene is used to fill in that end. The chain links TRBV20-1 to TRBJ2-3; tentatively, D is TRBD2 (5 bases). The germline CDR1 and CDR2 sequences are DFQATT and SNEGSKA (reference sequence). The length of the CDR3 is 13 residues. The CDR3 spells CSAQRRAEETQYF. CDR3 DNA, as far as it was read: TGCAGTGCCCAGCGTCGAGCGGAAGAGACG.

In the case of this clone: Coverage ceases 3 residues before the CDR3 finishes, and the germline J gene fills in the end. The V gene is TRBV7-2, the J gene TRBJ2-2; TRBD1 might be the D (5 bases). V lost 4 bases, J lost 4 bases, and 10 bases lay in between. Per the germline V gene, CDR1 is SGHTA and CDR2 is FQGNSA. CDR3 size: 14 residues. The covered CDR3 bases are TGTGCCAGCAGCTCCCGGACACTCACCGGGGAG. It encodes CASSSRTLTGE. The full CDR3 sequence reads CASSSRTLTGELFF.

About this clone itself: The CDR3 goes on 3 residues after the read ends, and that part is filled in from the germline J gene. This chain links TRBV7-9 with TRBJ1-5, with D possibly matching TRBD1 (5 bases). V was trimmed by 3 bases and J by 0 bases, leaving 9 bases between them. The CDR3 contains 15 residues. The germline V gene has CDR1 SEHNR and CDR2 FQNEAQ (reference sequence). The CDR3 DNA, read in part, is TGTGCCAGCAGCTTGGGGGGTTATAGCAATCAGCCC. As protein: CASSLGGYSNQP. The CDR3 reads in full as CASSLGGYSNQPQHF.

Points on this clone: Read sequence stops 3 residues before the CDR3 end, and the germline J gene provides the missing end. The chain uses TRBV2 and TRBJ2-2; D call uncertain. The CDR3 totals 16 residues. With 4 bases removed from V and 2 bases from J, the gap between germline ends came to 14 bases. The germline V gene encodes CDR1 SNHLY and CDR2 FYNNEI. The part of the CDR3 DNA that was read is TGTGCCAGCAGTGTCCGTCACCTAATAAACACCGGGGAG. Protein: CASSVRHLINTGE. The whole CDR3 region reads CASSVRHLINTGELFF.

For this clone: The DNA ends 3 residues before the CDR3 does, and the rest of the CDR3 is filled in from the germline J gene. The V and J genes are TRBV20-1 and TRBJ1-2, with TRBD1 matching 8 bases. Per the germline V gene, CDR1 is DFQATT and CDR2 is SNEGSKA (reference sequence). This CDR3 has 16 residues. With 3 bases clipped from V and 0 bases from J, the junction kept 9 bases outside the gene matches. The CDR3 DNA, read in part, is TGCAGTGCTAGTGGACAGGGTAGGGGAGCTAACTATGGC. This translates into CSASGQGRGANYG. The whole CDR3 sequence is CSASGQGRGANYGYTF.

In the case of this clone: Read data end 3 residues before the CDR3 end; the end is taken from the germline J gene. The chain recombines TRBV10-3 with TRBJ2-1; TRBD2 matches at 7 bases. Germline assignment: CDR1 ENHRY and CDR2 SYGVKD. The CDR3 spans 14 residues. V lost 4 bases to trimming and J lost 4 bases; unmatched junction nucleotides: 4. The CDR3 loop is CAISARGLYNEQFF. The sequenced part of the CDR3 DNA is TGTGCCATCAGTGCGCGGGGACTATACAATGAG.